The 15 T cell receptor beta chains reported below all come from one sample, sequenced in a study of cytomegalovirus exposure and HLA in healthy donors. PCR amplification relied on 60 Vbeta primers (plus 13 Jbeta primers). Measured with immunoSEQ multiplex PCR; TCRdb has only the in-frame clones, and not every one. The sample holds some 130,000 clones, over 75% seen once. The sample taken for sequencing was PBMCs. These receptors came from a man between 25 and 39 years old in good health.

This chain joins TRBV9 and TRBJ2-7, with D possibly TRBD1 on 5 matching bases. From germline, CDR1 is SGDLS and CDR2 YYNGEE. This CDR3 contains 15 residues. V lost 4 bases and J 1 base, leaving 15 bases between the germline ends. The CDR3 sequence: CASSPRAGKSYEQYF. CDR3 DNA: TGTGCCAGCAGCCCAAGGGCAGGGAAATCCTACGAGCAGTACTTC.

The DNA for the CDR3 is TGTGCCAGCACCCCCAGGGGGACCGGGGAGCTGTTTTTT. This encodes CASTPRGTGELFF. The chain has TRBV2 and TRBJ2-2; the match to TRBD1 covers 7 bases. The CDR3 is 13 amino acids. The germline V gene encodes CDR1 SNHLY and CDR2 FYNNEI. V trimming: 7 bases; J trimming: 5 bases; junction bases outside the gene matches: 4.

The sample holds a few counts of this clone. The chain links TRBV30 to TRBJ1-5; 8 bases line up with TRBD1. Germline V gives CDR1 GTSNPN, CDR2 SVGIG (reference sequence). This CDR3 is built from 16 residues. After removal of 1 base from V and 2 bases from J, the junction contained 7 bases not matched to a gene. The CDR3 coding sequence is TGTGCCTGGAGTGGGACAGGGAGTTTTGGCAATCAGCCCCAGCATTTT. Translated, it gives CAWSGTGSFGNQPQHF.

The V gene is TRBV7-9, the J gene TRBJ1-2, with D hard to call. Germline CDR1 is SEHNR and CDR2 is FQNEAQ (reference sequence). Trimming stripped 4 bases from V and 1 base from J, with 7 bases between. The CDR3 contains 13 residues. CDR3 sequence reads: CASSSQNNYGYTF. The CDR3 nucleotides are TGTGCCAGCAGCTCACAGAATAACTATGGCTACACCTTC.

This clone was counted a single time. V gene TRBV9 combines with J gene TRBJ1-1; no clear D gene. Germline V gene sequence: CDR1 SGDLS, CDR2 YYNGEE. CDR3 length: 12 residues. V was pared by 3 bases and J by 2 bases, with 5 bases between. The chain's CDR3 is CASSGANTEAFF. The CDR3 bases are TGTGCCAGCAGCGGGGCCAACACTGAAGCTTTCTTT.

This clone was counted a single time. V usage is TRBV28 and J usage is TRBJ1-5; the D is unclear. This CDR3 contains 13 residues. V lost 3 bases and J 4 bases, leaving 7 bases between the germline ends. Germline V gives CDR1 MDHEN, CDR2 SYDVKM. CDR3 sequence: CASSLSLNQPQHF. CDR3 sequence (DNA): TGTGCCAGCAGTTTGTCCCTTAATCAGCCCCAGCATTTT.

The gene calls are TRBV21-1 and TRBJ2-3; TRBD2 reflects the table's D call only, with no check against the DNA. TRBV21-1 is a known pseudogene. CDR3 length: 18 amino acids. The CDR3 here is CASSKGVSSGRRTDTQYF. CDR3 nucleotide sequence: TGTGCCAGCAGCAAAGGGGTTAGCAGCGGGCGACGCACAGATACGCAGTATTTT.

The chain employs TRBV19 and TRBJ1-5; D call uncertain. Trimming took 5 bases from V and 0 from J, leaving 5 bases between them. The germline V gene encodes CDR1 LNHDA and CDR2 SQIVND (reference sequence). The CDR3 runs 13 residues. As DNA, the CDR3 is TGTGCCAGTAGTCTCCGTAGCAATCAGCCCCAGCATTTT. Amino acids: CASSLRSNQPQHF.

The chain couples TRBV29-1 to TRBJ2-3, with 7 positions matching TRBD2. The CDR3 sequence is 13 residues long. Germline V gene data show CDR1 as SQVTM and CDR2 as ANQGSEA. The V and J ends lost 3 bases and 6 bases, in that order; junction bases with no gene match: 6. Here the CDR3 DNA reads TGCAGCGTTGAGCGGGAGATAGGCGATACGCAGTATTTT. Translated, it gives CSVEREIGDTQYF.

This chain connects TRBV28 to TRBJ2-3, with TRBD1 matching over 7 bases. CDR3 length: 13 amino acids. J lost 3 bases, V lost 6 bases, and 3 bases had no gene match. Looked up from germline, CDR1 is MDHEN and CDR2 is SYDVKM. In DNA, the CDR3 is TGTGCCAGCAGCATGACAGGGACAGATACGCAGTATTTT. Its protein is CASSMTGTDTQYF.

This chain connects TRBV7-9 to TRBJ2-6; TRBD1 agrees at 9 bases. The V gene end was trimmed by 2 bases and the J gene end by 1 base; junction bases not matched to a gene: 6. This CDR3 comprises 18 residues. Germline V lookup: CDR1 SEHNR, CDR2 FQNEAQ (reference sequence). For the CDR3, the DNA is TGTGCCAGCAGCTTAAAGGGACAGGGAACTTCTGGGGCCAACGTCCTGACTTTC. This encodes CASSLKGQGTSGANVLTF.

This clone occurred a few times. The CDR3: CASSQGEQDYNEQFF. The CDR3 nucleotides are TGCGCCAGCAGCCAAGGGGAACAGGATTACAATGAGCAGTTCTTC. The chain carries TRBV4-1 and TRBJ2-1, with TRBD1 as a possible D gene (5 bases). V lost 1 base, J lost 4 bases, and 11 bases lay in between. This CDR3 spans 15 amino acids. From germline, CDR1 is MGHRA and CDR2 YSYEKL.

V usage is TRBV27 and J usage is TRBJ1-6; tentatively, D is TRBD1 (6 bases). Trimming left V 5 bases short and J 10 bases short, with 12 bases between. CDR1 is MNHEY and CDR2 is SMNVEV in the germline V gene (reference sequence). The CDR3 covers 13 residues. CDR3 DNA sequence: TGTGCCAGCAGTAAACAGGGAACGTCACCCCTCCACTTT. Residues: CASSKQGTSPLHF.

The chain recombines TRBV28 with TRBJ2-4, with D maybe TRBD2 (5 bases). Germline loops: CDR1 MDHEN, CDR2 SYDVKM. The V end was cut by 3 bases, the J end by 1 base, with 10 bases between. The CDR3 has 15 amino acids. CDR3 loop: CASSFEGRAKNIQYF. The CDR3 nucleotides read TGTGCCAGCAGTTTTGAGGGCCGGGCCAAAAACATTCAGTACTTC.

In its sample, this clone was seen once. The gene calls are TRBV5-4 and TRBJ2-7; possibly TRBD2 for D (5 bases). Germline CDR1 and CDR2: SGHNT and YYREEE (reference sequence). The length of the CDR3 is 16 residues. V lost 2 bases and J lost 5, with 20 bases in between. The CDR3 coding sequence is TGTGCCAGCAGCTTACGCGGAGGCCTAGCTGGGGACGAGCAGTACTTC. The encoded protein is CASSLRGGLAGDEQYF.